Below, 2 T cell receptor beta chains from the same sample are listed, as sequenced in a study of blood T cell repertoires in COVID-19. The protocol was immunoSEQ multiplex PCR, while the TCRdb copy is restricted to in-frame clones and leaves out a portion. The sample holds under 150,000 clones; roughly four fifths are singletons and the top ten take roughly 10%. The sequencing sample was made of peripheral blood. Every receptor here comes from a man aged 35 to 55 with active or convalescent COVID-19.

In its sample, this clone was seen once. The chain has TRBV6-5 and TRBJ2-5, with a tentative D call TRBD2 (6 bases). Per the germline V gene, CDR1 is MNHEY and CDR2 is SVGAGI. V was cut by 6 bases and J by 7 bases, with 15 bases left in between. The CDR3 runs 13 residues. CDR3 in DNA: TGTGCCAGCAGAACCCCAGGGCGGGGGACCCAGTACTTC. Amino acid sequence: CASRTPGRGTQYF.

This clone came up a few times. This CDR3 reads CAARTGLGADTQYF. CDR3 nucleotides: TGTGCCGCGAGAACAGGGCTGGGGGCAGATACGCAGTATTTT. The J gene is TRBJ2-3, the V gene TRBV30; the D gene is possibly TRBD1 (6 bases). Germline V gene data show CDR1 as GTSNPN and CDR2 as SVGIG (reference sequence). The CDR3 spans 14 residues. V was trimmed by 8 bases and J by 4 bases, leaving 19 bases between them. The full variable domain, in which reference TRBV30 and TRBJ2-3 provide the parts outside the CDR3, is SQTIHQWPATLVQPVGSPLSLECTVEGTSNPNLYWYRQAAGRGLQLLFYSVGIGQISSEVPQNLSASRPQDRQFILSSKKLLLSDSGFYLCAARTGLGADTQYFGPGTRLTVL.